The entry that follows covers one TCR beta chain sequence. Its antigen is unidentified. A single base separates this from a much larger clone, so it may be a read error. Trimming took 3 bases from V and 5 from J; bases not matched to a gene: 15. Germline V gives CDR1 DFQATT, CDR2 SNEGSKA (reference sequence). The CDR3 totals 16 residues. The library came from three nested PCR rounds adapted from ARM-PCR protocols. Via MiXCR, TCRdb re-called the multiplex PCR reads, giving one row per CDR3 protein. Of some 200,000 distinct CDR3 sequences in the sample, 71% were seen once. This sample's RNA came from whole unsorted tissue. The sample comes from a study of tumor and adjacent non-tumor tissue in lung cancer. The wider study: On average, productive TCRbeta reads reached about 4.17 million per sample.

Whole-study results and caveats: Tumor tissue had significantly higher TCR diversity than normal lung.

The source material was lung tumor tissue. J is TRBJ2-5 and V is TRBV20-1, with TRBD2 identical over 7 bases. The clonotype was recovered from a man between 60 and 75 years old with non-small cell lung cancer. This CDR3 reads CSASPVTIGRIETQYF. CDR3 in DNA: TGCAGTGCTAGCCCCGTAACTATCGGGAGGATCGAGACCCAGTACTTC.